This TCR beta chain was captured by sequencing in a study of CD4 T cells in relation to SARS-CoV-2 and coronaviruses. Between the trimmed V and J ends, which lost 3 bases and 2 bases, there was a span of 9 bases. The germline V gene has CDR1 SGHDT and CDR2 YYEEEE. There are 13 residues in the CDR3. Libraries were prepared by immunoSEQ multiplex PCR; TCRdb keeps only in-frame clonotypes and omits some of them. Among 35,000 to 45,000 clones listed, more than 75% were seen once. This sequence originates from an adult with COVID-19. The chain combines TRBV5-6 with TRBJ2-7; D could derive from TRBD1 or TRBD2 (5 bases each). Sequenced: memory CD4+ T cells from PBMCs. This chain's CDR3 is CASSWDGAYEQYF. CDR3 nucleotide sequence: TGTGCCAGCAGCTGGGACGGAGCCTACGAGCAGTACTTC.